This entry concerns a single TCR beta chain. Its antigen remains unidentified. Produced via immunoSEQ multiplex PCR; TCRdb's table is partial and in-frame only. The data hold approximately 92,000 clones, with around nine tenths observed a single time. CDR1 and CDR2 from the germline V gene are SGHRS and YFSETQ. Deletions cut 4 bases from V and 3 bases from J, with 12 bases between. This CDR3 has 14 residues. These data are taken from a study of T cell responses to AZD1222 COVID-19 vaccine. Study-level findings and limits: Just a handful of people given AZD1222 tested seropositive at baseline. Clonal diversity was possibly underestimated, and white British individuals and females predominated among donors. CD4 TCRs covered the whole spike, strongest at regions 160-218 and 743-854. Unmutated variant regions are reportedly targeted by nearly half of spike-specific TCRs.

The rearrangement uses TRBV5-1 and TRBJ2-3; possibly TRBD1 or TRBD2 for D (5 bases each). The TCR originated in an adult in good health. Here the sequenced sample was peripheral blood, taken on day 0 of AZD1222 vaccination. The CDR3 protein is CASSAGWGTDTQYF. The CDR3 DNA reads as TGCGCCAGCAGCGCTGGATGGGGGACAGATACGCAGTATTTT.